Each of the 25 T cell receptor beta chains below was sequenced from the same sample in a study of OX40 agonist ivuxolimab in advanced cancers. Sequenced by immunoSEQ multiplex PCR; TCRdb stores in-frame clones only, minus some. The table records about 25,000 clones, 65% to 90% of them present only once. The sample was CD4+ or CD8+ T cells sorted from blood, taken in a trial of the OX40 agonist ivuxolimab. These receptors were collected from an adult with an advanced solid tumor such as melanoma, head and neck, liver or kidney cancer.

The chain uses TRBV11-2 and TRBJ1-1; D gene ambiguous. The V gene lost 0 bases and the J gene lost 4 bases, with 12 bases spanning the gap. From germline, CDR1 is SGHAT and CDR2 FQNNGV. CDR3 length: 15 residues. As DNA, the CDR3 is TGTGCCAGCAGCTTAGATCCGGGTGAAGGCACTGAAGCTTTCTTT. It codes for CASSLDPGEGTEAFF.

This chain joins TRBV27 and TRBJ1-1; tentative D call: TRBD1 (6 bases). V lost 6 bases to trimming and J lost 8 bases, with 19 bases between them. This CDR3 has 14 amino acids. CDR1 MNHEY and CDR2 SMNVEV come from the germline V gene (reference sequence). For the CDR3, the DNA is TGTGCCAGCAGCTTTTCCGGGGGGGGCGTGGAAGCTTTCTTT. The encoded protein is CASSFSGGGVEAFF.

The CDR3 DNA follows: TGTGCCAGCAGCTTCCTCGGGTCCCGTTCGGCAGATACGCAGTATTTT. Translated, it gives CASSFLGSRSADTQYF. V gene TRBV13 combines with J gene TRBJ2-3; D ambiguous. The CDR3 totals 16 residues. V lost 3 bases, J lost 4 bases, and 17 bases lay in between. The germline gives CDR1 PRHDT, CDR2 FYEKMQ (reference sequence).

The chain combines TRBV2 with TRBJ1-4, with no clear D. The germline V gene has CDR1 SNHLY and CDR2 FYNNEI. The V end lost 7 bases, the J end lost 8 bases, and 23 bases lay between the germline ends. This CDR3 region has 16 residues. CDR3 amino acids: CASKRSANTPGEKLFF. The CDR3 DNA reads TGTGCCAGCAAGAGGAGCGCTAATACCCCGGGGGAAAAACTGTTTTTT.

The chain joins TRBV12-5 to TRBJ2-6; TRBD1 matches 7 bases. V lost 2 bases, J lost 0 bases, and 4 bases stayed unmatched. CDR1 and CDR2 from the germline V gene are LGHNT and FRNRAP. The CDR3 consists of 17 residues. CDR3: CASGLTGASSGANVLTF. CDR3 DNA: TGTGCTAGTGGTTTGACAGGGGCCTCCTCTGGGGCCAACGTCCTGACTTTC. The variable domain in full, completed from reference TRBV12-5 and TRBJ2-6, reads DARVTQTPRHKVTEMGQEVTMRCQPILGHNTVFWYRQTMMQGLELLAYFRNRAPLDDSGMPKDRFSAEMPDATLATLKIQPSEPRDSAVYFCASGLTGASSGANVLTFGAGSRLTVL.

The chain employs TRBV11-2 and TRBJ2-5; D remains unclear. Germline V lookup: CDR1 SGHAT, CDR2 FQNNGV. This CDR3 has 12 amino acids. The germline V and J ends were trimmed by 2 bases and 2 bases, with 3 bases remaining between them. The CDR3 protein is CASSLTQETQYF. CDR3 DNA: TGTGCCAGCAGCTTAACTCAAGAGACCCAGTACTTC.

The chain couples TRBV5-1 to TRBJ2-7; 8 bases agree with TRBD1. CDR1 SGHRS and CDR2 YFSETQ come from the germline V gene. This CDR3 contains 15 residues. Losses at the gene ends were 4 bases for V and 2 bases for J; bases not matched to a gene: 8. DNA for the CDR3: TGCGCCAGCAGCCCGGGGACAGGCCTTACCTACGAGCAGTACTTC. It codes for CASSPGTGLTYEQYF.

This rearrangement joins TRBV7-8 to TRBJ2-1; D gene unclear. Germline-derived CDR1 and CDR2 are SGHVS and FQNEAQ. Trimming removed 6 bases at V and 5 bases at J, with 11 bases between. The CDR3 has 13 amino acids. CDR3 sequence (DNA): TGTGCCAGCAGTCCCAGCCTGAACAATGAGCAGTTCTTC. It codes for CASSPSLNNEQFF.

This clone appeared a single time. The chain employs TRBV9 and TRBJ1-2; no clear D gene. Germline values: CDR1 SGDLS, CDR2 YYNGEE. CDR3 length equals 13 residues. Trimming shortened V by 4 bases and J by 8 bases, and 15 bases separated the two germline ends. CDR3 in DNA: TGTGCCAGCAGCACCGGCCCTCAATGGGGCTACACCTTC. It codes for CASSTGPQWGYTF.

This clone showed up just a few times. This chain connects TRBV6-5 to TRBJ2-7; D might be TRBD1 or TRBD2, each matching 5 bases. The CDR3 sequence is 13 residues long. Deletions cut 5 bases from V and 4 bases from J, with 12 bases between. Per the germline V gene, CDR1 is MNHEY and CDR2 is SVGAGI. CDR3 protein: CASSEQEEYEQYF. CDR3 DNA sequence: TGTGCCAGCAGTGAACAGGAGGAATACGAGCAGTACTTC.

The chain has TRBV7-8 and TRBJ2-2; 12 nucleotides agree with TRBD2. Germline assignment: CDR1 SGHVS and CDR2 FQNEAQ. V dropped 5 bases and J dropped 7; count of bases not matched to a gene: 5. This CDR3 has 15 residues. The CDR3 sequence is CASSPSGRASGELFF. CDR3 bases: TGTGCCAGCAGCCCTAGCGGGAGGGCCAGCGGGGAGCTGTTTTTT.

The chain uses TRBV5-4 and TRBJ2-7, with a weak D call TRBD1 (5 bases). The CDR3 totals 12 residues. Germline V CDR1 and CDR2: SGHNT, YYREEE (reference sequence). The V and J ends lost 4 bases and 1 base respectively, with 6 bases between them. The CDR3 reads CASSQGSYEQYF. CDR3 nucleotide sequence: TGTGCCAGCAGCCAGGGTTCCTACGAGCAGTACTTC.

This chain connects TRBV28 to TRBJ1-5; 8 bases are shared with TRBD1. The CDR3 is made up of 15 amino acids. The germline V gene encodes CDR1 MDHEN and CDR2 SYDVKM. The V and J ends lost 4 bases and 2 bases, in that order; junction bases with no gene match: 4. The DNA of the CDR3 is TGTGCCAGCAGTTCCAGGGGGCTTGGCAATCAGCCCCAGCATTTT. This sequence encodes CASSSRGLGNQPQHF. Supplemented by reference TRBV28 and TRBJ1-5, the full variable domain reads DVKVTQSSRYLVKRTGEKVFLECVQDMDHENMFWYRQDPGLGLRLIYFSYDVKMKEKGDIPEGYSVSREKKERFSLILESASTNQTSMYLCASSSRGLGNQPQHFGDGTRLSIL.

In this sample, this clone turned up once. The CDR3 sequence: CASSEAGPPYEQYF. The DNA for the CDR3 is TGTGCCAGCAGTGAGGCAGGACCACCCTACGAGCAGTACTTC. The V and J genes are TRBV2 and TRBJ2-7; D is unclear. Germline CDR1 SNHLY, CDR2 FYNNEI. V gave up 3 bases and J gave up 2 bases, with 11 bases separating them. CDR3 size: 14 residues.

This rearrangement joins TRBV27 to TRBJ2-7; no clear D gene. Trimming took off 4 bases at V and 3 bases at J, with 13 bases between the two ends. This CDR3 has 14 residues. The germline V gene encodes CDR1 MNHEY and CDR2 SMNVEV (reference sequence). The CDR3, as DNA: TGTGCCAGCAGTTCCACTGACACCATCTACGAGCAGTACTTC. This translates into CASSSTDTIYEQYF.

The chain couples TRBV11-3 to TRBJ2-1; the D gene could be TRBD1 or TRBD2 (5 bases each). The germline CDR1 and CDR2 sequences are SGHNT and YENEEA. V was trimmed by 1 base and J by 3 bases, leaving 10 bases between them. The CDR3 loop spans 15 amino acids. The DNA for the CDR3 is TGTGCCAGCAGCTTAGGGGGGACGGACTACAATGAGCAGTTCTTC. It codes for CASSLGGTDYNEQFF. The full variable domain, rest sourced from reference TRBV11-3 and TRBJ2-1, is EAGVVQSPRYKIIEKKQPVAFWCNPISGHNTLYWYLQNLGQGPELLIRYENEEAVDDSQLPKDRFSAERLKGVDSTLKIQPAELGDSAVYLCASSLGGTDYNEQFFGPGTRLTVL.

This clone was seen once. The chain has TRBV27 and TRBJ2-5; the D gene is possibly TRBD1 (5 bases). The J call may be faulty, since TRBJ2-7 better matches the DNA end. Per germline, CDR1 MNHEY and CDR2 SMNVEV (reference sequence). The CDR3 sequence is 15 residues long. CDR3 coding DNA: TGTGCCAGCAGTTTATCAGGCAGGGCGTCCTACGAGCAGTACTTC. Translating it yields CASSLSGRASYEQYF.

For the CDR3, the DNA is TGTGCCTGGAGTGTAAGTCCAGGGTACAATGAGCAGTTCTTC. It codes for CAWSVSPGYNEQFF. The J gene is TRBJ2-1, the V gene TRBV30, with D possibly matching TRBD1 (5 bases). Germline values: CDR1 GTSNPN, CDR2 SVGIG (reference sequence). The CDR3 length is 14 residues. V lost 0 bases to trimming and J lost 4 bases, with 10 bases between them.

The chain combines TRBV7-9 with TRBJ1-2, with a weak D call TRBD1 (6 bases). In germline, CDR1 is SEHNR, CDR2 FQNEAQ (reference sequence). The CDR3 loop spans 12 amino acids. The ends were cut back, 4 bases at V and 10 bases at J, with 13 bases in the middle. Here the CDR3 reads CASSSGQLTYTF. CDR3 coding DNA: TGTGCCAGCAGCTCAGGACAGTTAACCTACACCTTC.

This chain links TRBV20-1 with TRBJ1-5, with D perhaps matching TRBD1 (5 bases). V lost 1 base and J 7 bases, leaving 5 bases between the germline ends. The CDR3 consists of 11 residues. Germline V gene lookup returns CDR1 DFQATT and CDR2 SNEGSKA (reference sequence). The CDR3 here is CSARGDQPQHF. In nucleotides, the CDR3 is TGCAGTGCTAGAGGGGACCAGCCCCAGCATTTT.

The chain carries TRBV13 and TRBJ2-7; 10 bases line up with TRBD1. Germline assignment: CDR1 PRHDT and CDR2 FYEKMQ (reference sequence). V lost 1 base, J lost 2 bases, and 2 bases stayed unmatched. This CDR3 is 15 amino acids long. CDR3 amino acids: CASSLVGTGAYEQYF. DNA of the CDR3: TGTGCCAGCAGCTTAGTGGGGACAGGGGCCTACGAGCAGTACTTC.

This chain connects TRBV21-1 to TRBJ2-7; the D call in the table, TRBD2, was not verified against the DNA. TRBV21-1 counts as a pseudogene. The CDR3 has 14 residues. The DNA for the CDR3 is TGTGCCAGCAGCGACCGACTGCATCCCTACGAGCAGTACTTC. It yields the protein CASSDRLHPYEQYF.

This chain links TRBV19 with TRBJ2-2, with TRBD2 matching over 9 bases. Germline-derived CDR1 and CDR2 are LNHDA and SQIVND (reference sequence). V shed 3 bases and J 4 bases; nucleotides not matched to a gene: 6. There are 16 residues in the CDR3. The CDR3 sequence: CASSIWAGGPTGELFF. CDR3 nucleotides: TGTGCCAGTAGTATTTGGGCGGGGGGGCCCACCGGGGAGCTGTTTTTT.

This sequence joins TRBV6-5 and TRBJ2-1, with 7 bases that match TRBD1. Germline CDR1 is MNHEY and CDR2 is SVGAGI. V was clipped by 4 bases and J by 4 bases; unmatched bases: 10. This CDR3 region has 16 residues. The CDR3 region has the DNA TGTGCCAGCAGTTTGGTTCCGGGACAGTCTTACAATGAGCAGTTCTTC. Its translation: CASSLVPGQSYNEQFF.

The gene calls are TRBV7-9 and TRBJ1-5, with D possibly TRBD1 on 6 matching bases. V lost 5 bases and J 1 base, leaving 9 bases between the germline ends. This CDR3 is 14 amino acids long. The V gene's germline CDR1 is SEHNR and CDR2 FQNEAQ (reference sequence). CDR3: CASSAGQSNQPQHF. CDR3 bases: TGTGCCAGCAGCGCAGGACAGAGCAATCAGCCCCAGCATTTT.